The clone carrying this TCR beta chain was counted ten times or more. Its matching antigen is unknown. The sample originates from a study of spatial heterogeneity in lung cancer. Study results and caveats: Ubiquitous, expanded tumor-derived TCRs were more frequently observed in blood at resection than at follow-up.

Documented time point: blood at routine non-recurrence follow-up after resection. The germline V and J ends were trimmed by 7 bases and 4 bases, with 23 bases remaining between them. This CDR3 has 17 amino acids. Germline assignment: CDR1 SNHLY and CDR2 FYNNEI. Using its own MiXCR run on the 5' RACE reads, TCRdb lists one record per CDR3 protein. The repertoire includes over 70,000 distinct CDR3 sequences, approximately 8.9% of them detected once, and under 2.5% sits in the top ten. The rearrangement links TRBV2 to TRBJ2-1; D might be TRBD2 (6 bases). The sequencing used PBMCs, collected at follow-up. This TCR came from a female donor with early-stage non-small cell lung cancer. The CDR3: CASTGLPGSSPYNEQFF. The CDR3 DNA follows: TGTGCCAGCACGGGACTTCCCGGATCCTCACCTTACAATGAGCAGTTCTTC.